The sequence of this T cell receptor beta chain was determined in a study of blood T cell repertoires in COVID-19. Overall study context: Material from acute and convalescent COVID-19 was sourced from the United States, Italy and Spain.

Profiling relied on immunoSEQ multiplex PCR, and the TCRdb table lists in-frame clones only, not all of them. The sample lists 65,000 to 80,000 clones, around 83% occurring once. The CDR3 length is 15 residues. V lost 4 bases to trimming and J lost 5 bases; unmatched junction nucleotides: 5. Germline V gene data show CDR1 as SGHRS and CDR2 as YFSETQ. This chain joins TRBV5-1 and TRBJ2-2, with 10 bases aligning to TRBD1. The source is a human donor in a cohort sampled during active COVID-19. Sequenced sample: peripheral blood. CDR3 DNA: TGCGCCAGCAGCCGGGACAGGGGCTCAACCGGGGAGCTGTTTTTT. Amino acid sequence: CASSRDRGSTGELFF.